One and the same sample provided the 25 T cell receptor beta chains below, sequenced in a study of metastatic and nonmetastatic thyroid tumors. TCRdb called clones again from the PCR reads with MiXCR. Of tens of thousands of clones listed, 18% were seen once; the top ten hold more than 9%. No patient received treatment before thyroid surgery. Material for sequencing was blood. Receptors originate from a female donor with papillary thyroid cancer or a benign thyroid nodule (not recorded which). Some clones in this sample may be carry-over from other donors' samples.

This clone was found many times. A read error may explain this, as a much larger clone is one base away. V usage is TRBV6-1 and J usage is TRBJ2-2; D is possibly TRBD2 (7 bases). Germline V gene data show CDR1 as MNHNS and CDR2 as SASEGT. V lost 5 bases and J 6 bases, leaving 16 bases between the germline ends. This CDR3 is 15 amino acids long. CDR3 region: CASSPQGGGPGELFF. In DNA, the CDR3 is TGTGCCAGCAGTCCCCAGGGAGGGGGACCCGGGGAGCTGTTTTTT.

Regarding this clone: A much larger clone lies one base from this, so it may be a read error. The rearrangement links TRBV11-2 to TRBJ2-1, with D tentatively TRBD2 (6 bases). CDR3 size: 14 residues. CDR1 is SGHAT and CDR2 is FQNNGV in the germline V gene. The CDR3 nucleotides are TGTGCCAGAAGCTTCGGGGGTACCTACAACGAGCAGTTCTTC. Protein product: CARSFGGTYNEQFF.

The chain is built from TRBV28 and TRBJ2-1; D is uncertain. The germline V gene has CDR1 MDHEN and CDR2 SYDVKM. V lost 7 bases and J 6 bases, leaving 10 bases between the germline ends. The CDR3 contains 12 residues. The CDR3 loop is CASNRQLNEQFF. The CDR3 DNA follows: TGTGCCAGCAACCGACAACTCAATGAGCAGTTCTTC. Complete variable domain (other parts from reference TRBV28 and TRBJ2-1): DVKVTQSSRYLVKRTGEKVFLECVQDMDHENMFWYRQDPGLGLRLIYFSYDVKMKEKGDIPEGYSVSREKKERFSLILESASTNQTSMYLCASNRQLNEQFFGPGTRLTVL.

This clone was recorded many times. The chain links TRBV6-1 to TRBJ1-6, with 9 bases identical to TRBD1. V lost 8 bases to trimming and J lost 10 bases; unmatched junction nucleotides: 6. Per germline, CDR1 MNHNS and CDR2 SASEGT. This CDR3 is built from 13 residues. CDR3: CASSGQGRSPLHF. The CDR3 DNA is TGTGCCAGCTCGGGACAGGGTAGATCACCCCTCCACTTT.

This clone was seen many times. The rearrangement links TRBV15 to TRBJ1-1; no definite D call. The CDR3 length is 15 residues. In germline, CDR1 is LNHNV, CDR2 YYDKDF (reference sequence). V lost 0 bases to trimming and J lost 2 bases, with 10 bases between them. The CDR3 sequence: CATSRDLEGNTEAFF. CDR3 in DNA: TGTGCCACCAGCAGAGATCTCGAGGGAAACACTGAAGCTTTCTTT.

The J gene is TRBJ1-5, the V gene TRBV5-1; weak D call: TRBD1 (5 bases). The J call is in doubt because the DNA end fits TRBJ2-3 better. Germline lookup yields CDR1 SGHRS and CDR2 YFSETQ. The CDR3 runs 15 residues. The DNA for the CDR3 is TGCGCCAGCAGCTTGGCCAACGACAGCAACCAGCCCCAGTATTTT. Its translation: CASSLANDSNQPQYF.

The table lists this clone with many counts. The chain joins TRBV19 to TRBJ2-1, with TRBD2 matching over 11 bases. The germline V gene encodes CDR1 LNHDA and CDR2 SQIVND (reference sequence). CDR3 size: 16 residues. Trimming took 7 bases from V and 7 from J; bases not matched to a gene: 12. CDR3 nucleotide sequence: TGTGCCAGTACCCCTATAGCGGGGGGGTTTAGTAATGAGCAGTTCTTC. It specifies CASTPIAGGFSNEQFF.

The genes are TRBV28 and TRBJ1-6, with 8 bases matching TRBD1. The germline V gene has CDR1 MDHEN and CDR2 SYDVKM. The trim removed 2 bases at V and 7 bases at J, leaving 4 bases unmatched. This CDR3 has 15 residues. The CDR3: CASSLRTGSNSPLHF. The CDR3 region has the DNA TGTGCCAGCAGTTTACGGACAGGGTCCAATTCACCCCTCCACTTT.

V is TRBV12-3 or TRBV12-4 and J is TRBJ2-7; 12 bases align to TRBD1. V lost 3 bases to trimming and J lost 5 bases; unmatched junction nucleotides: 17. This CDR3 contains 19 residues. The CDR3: CASSFHPGTGGFRTDEQYF. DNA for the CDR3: TGTGCCAGCAGTTTTCACCCCGGGACAGGGGGCTTTAGGACGGACGAGCAGTACTTC.

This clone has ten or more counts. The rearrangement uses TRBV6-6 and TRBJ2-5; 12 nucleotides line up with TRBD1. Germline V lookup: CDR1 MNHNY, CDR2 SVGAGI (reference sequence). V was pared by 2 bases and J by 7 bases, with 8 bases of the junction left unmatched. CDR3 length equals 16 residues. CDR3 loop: CASSYDGTGGAGTQYF. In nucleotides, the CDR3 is TGTGCCAGCAGTTACGATGGGACAGGGGGCGCAGGGACCCAGTACTTC.

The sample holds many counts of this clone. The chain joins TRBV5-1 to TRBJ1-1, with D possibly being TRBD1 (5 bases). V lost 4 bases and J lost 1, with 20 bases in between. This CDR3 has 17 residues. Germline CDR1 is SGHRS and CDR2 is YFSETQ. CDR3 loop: CASSQIGQINPNTEAFF. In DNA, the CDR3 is TGCGCCAGCAGCCAAATCGGACAAATCAACCCGAACACTGAAGCTTTCTTT.

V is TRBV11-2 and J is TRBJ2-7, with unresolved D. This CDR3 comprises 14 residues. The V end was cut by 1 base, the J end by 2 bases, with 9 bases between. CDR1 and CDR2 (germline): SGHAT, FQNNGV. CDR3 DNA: TGTGCCAGCAGCTTAGGCTCCAGCGCCTACGAGCAGTACTTC. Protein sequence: CASSLGSSAYEQYF.

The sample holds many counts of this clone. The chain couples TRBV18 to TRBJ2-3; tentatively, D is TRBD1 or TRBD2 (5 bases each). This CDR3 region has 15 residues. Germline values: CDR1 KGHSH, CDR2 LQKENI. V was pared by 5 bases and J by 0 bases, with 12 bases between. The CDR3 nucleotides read TGTGCCAGCTCAAGGGGACCAGTTAGCACAGATACGCAGTATTTT. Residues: CASSRGPVSTDTQYF. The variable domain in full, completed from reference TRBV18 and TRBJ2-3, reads NAGVMQNPRHLVRRRGQEARLRCSPMKGHSHVYWYRQLPEEGLKFMVYLQKENIIDESGMPKERFSAEFPKEGPSILRIQQVVRGDSAAYFCASSRGPVSTDTQYFGPGTRLTVL.

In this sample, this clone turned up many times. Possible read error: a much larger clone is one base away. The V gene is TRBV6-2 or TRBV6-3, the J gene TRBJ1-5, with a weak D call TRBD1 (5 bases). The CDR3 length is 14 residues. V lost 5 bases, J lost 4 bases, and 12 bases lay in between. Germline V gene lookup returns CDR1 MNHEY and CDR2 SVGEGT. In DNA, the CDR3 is TGTGCCAGCAGTCGGGACGGCGAAAATCAGCCCCAGCATTTT. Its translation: CASSRDGENQPQHF.

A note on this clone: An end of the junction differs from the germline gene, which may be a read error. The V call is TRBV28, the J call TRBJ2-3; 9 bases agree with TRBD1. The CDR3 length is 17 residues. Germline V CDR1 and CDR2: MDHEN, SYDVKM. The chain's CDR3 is CASSLWDRVSLTVTQYF. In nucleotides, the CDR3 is TGTGCCAGCAGTTTGTGGGACAGGGTATCCCTAACAGTTACGCAGTATTTT. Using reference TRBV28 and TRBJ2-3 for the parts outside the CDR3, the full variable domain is DVKVTQSSRYLVKRTGEKVFLECVQDMDHENMFWYRQDPGLGLRLIYFSYDVKMKEKGDIPEGYSVSREKKERFSLILESASTNQTSMYLCASSLWDRVSLTVTQYFGPGTRLTVL.

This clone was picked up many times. The chain's CDR3 is CASSLEGTVNYGYTF. The CDR3 DNA reads as TGTGCCAGCAGTTTAGAAGGGACCGTAAACTATGGCTACACCTTC. This chain uses TRBV12-3 or TRBV12-4 with TRBJ1-2, with D tentatively TRBD1 (5 bases). The CDR3 loop spans 15 amino acids. Trimming removed 1 base from V and 2 bases from J, with 11 bases in between.

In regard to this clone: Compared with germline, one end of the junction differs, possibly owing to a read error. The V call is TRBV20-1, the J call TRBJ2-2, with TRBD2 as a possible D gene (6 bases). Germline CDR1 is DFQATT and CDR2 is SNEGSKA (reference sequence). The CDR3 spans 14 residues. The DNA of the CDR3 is TGCAGTGCTAGACCCCGGGGGAACACCGGGCAGCTTTTTTTT. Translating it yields CSARPRGNTGQLFF.

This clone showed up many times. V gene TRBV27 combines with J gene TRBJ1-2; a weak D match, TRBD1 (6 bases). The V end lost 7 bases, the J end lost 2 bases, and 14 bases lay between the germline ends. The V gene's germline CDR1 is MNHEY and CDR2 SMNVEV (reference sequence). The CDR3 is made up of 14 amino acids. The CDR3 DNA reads TGTGCCAGCACCCTACAGGGAGGCAACTATGGCTACACCTTC. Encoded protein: CASTLQGGNYGYTF.

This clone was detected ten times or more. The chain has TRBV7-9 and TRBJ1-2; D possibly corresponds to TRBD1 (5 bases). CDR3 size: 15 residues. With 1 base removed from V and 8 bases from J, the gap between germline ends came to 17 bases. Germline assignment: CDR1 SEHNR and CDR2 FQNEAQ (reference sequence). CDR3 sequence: CASSLGGQGVGGYTF. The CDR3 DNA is TGTGCCAGCAGCTTAGGCGGTCAGGGCGTGGGGGGCTACACCTTC.

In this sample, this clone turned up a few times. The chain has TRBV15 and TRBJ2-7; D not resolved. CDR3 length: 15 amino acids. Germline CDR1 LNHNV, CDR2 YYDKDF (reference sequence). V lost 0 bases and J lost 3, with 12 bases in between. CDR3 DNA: TGTGCCACCAGCAGAGATGAGGCAGGCCACTACGAGCAGTACTTC. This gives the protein CATSRDEAGHYEQYF.

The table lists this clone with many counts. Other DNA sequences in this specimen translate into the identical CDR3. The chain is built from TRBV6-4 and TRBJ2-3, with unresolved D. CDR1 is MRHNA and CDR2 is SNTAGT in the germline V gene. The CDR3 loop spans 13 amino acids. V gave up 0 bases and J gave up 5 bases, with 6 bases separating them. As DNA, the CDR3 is TGTGCCAGCAGTGACTCGATGGGAGATACGCAGTATTTT. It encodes CASSDSMGDTQYF.

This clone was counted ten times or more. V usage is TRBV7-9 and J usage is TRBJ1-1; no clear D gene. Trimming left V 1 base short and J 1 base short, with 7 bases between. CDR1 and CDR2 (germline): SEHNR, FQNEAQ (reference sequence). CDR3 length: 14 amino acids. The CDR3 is CASSLEQPNTEAFF. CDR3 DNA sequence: TGTGCCAGCAGCTTAGAACAGCCGAACACTGAAGCTTTCTTT. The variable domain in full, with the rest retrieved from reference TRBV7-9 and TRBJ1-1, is DTGVSQNPRHKITKRGQNVTFRCDPISEHNRLYWYRQTLGQGPEFLTYFQNEAQLEKSRLLSDRFSAERPKGSFSTLEIQRTEQGDSAMYLCASSLEQPNTEAFFGQGTRLTVV.

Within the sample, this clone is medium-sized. The CDR3 nucleotides are TGTGCCAGCAGTCACGAAAAACTGTTTTTT. This translates into CASSHEKLFF. This chain joins TRBV28 and TRBJ1-4; D gene unclear. Trimming took 5 bases from V and 8 from J, leaving 3 bases between them. The germline CDR1 and CDR2 sequences are MDHEN and SYDVKM. The CDR3 is 10 residues long.

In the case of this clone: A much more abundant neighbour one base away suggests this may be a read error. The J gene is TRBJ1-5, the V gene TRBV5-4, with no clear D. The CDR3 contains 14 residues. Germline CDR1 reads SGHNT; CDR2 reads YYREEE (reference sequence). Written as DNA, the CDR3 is TGTGCCAGCAGCTTGGCCGGGAGCAATCATCCCCAGCATTTT. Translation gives CASSLAGSNHPQHF.

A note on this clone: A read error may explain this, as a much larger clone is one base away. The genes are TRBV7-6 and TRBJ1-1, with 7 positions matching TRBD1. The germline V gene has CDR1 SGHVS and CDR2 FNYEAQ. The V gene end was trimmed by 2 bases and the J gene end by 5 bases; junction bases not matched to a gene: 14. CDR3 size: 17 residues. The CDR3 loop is CASSLMRSGGRQTEAFF. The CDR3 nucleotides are TGTGCCAGCAGCTTAATGCGATCAGGGGGTAGACAAACTGAAGCTTTCTTT.